This TCR beta chain was recovered during a study of HIV-infected patients and healthy controls. Within the sample, this clonotype is medium-sized. The antigen remains unidentified. About 550 ng RNA was reverse transcribed with alpha and beta constant-region primers. Each of the alpha and beta chains got its own library through chain-specific third strand synthesis with indices. The library got P5 and P7 elements plus a second index, then an approximately 24-cycle PCR. TCRdb re-called the 5' RACE reads with MiXCR, one entry per CDR3 protein. The table lists 19,000 or so distinct CDR3 sequences, more than 7.5% of them singletons. V shed 3 bases and J shed 8 bases, with 7 bases lying between them. The CDR3 has 10 amino acids. Germline V lookup: CDR1 DFQATT, CDR2 SNEGSKA (reference sequence). Study-wide results and limits: The authors saw processing only sixteen HIV-infected individuals as a major limitation on generality. HLA types of the donors remained undetermined.

Whole blood was used without fractionation, so all unsorted peripheral T cells were included. Control samples came from some ten uninfected healthy donors, several of them resampled after 2 to 4 months. This TCR was sampled from an adult in good health. This chain links TRBV20-1 with TRBJ1-1; perhaps TRBD1 as D (5 bases). Sequencing used blood. This CDR3 is CSARRTEAFF. CDR3 nucleotide sequence: TGCAGTGCTAGGAGGACAGAAGCTTTCTTT.